This T cell receptor beta chain comes out of a study of cytomegalovirus exposure and HLA in healthy donors. Whole-study results and caveats: TCR beta chains numbering some 160 were designated cytomegalovirus-associated. Several of the most significant clusters appeared linked to common viral pathogens, based on a later analysis.

On this clone: The antigen remains undetermined.

Trimming stripped 5 bases from V and 7 bases from J, with 12 bases between. CDR3 length: 13 residues. Germline V CDR1 and CDR2: WNHNN, SYGVQD (reference sequence). The PCR was carried out with 60 Vbeta primers and 13 Jbeta primers. In the source study's methods: A later analysis counted some 87 million unique TCR beta chains, around 10 million shared. Sequencing used immunoSEQ multiplex PCR; TCRdb keeps in-frame clones, though not all of them. V, J and clone size are taken as reported in that table, and D and trimming were inferred from the DNA itself. With 60,000 to 90,000 clones in the sample, the ten largest clones hold over 4%.

J is TRBJ2-1 and V is TRBV10-1; D is perhaps TRBD2 (6 bases). The sequencing sample was made of PBMCs. This clonotype originated in a woman in her forties in good health and CMV-seropositive. CDR3 nucleotide sequence: TGCGCCAGCAGTCCGGGAGAGGAAAATGAGCAGTTCTTC. As protein: CASSPGEENEQFF.